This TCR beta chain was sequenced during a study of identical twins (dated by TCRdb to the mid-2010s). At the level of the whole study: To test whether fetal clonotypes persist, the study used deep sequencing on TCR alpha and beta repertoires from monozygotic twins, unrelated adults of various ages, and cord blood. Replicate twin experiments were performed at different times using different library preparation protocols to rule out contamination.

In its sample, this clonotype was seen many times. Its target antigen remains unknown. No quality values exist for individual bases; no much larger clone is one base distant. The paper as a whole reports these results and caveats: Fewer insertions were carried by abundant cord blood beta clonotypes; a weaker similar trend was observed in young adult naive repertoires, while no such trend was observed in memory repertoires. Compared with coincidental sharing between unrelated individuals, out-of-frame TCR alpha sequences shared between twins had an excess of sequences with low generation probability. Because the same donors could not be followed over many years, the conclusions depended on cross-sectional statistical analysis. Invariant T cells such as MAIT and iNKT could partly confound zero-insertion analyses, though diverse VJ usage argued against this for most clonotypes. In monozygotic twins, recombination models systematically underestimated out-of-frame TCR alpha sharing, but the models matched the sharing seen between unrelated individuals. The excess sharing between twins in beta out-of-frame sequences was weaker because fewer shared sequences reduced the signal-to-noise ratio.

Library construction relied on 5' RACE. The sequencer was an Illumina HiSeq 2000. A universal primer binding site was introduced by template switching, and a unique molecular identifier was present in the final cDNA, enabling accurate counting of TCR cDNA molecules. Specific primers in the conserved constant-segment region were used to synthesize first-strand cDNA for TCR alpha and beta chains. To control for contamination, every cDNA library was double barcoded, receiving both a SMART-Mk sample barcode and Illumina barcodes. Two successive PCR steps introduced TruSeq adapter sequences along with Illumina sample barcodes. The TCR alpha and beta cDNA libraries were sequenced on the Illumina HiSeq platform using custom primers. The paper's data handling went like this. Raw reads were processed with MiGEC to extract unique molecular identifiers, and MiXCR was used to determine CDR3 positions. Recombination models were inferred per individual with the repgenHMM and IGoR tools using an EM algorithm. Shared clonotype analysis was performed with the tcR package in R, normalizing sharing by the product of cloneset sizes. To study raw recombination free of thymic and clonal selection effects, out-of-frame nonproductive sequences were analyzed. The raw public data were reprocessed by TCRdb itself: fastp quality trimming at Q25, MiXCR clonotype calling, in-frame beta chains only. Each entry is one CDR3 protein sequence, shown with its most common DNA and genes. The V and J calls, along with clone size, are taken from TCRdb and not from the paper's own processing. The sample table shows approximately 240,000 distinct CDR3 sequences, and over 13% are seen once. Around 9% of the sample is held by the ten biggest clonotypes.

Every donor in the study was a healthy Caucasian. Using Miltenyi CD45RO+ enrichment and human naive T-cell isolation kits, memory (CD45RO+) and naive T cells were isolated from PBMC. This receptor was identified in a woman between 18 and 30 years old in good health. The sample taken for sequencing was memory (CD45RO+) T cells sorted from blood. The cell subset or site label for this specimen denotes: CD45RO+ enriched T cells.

The CDR3 region reads CASSLDSRRYGYTF. The nucleotide sequence is given as TGCGCCAGCAGCTTGGACAGCCGTCGCTATGGCTACACCTTC. The chain joins TRBV5-1 to TRBJ1-2; there is no confident call for the D gene. Trimming costs V 0 bases and J 4 bases, and their ends lie 10 bases apart. CDR1 and CDR2 are read off the germline V gene as SGHRS and YFSETQ. The cysteine opens and the phenylalanine closes a CDR3 of 14 amino acids. Only CDR3 DNA is held: 42 bases, read in frame from base 1.